Listed here are 15 T cell receptor beta chains from one sample, sequenced in a study of T-cell reconstitution after alpha-beta-depleted transplantation in children. Study-wide results and caveats: The authors attributed T-cell counts and diversity one year after transplant mostly to newly produced T cells.

Molecular barcoding with unique molecular identifiers was used for the TCRbeta library. TCRdb reprocessed the PCR reads with MiXCR, giving one entry per CDR3 protein. This sample has 250,000 to 300,000 distinct CDR3 sequences, with 6% to 10% found just once. For these receptors, no antigen is known. The sample was peripheral blood, taken 360 days after TCRalphabeta/CD19-depleted stem cell transplant. The receptors were gathered from a female patient aged 2 to 10 who had a stem cell transplant for Fanconi anemia, so the T cells may come from the graft donor.

The chain has TRBV29-1 and TRBJ1-2, with 9 bases identical to TRBD1. Germline trimming cut 0 bases from V and 8 bases from J; bases unmatched to any gene: 10. Looked up from germline, CDR1 is SQVTM and CDR2 is ANQGSEA. The CDR3 contains 15 residues. The CDR3 reads CSVEDSLWTGDGYTF. CDR3 nucleotides: TGCAGCGTTGAAGATTCCCTTTGGACAGGGGACGGCTACACCTTC.

This clonotype turned up a few times. This chain links TRBV5-4 with TRBJ2-2; the D is unclear. Germline V lookup: CDR1 SGHNT, CDR2 YYREEE (reference sequence). The V end lost 4 bases, the J end lost 9 bases, and 13 bases lay between the germline ends. CDR3 size: 13 residues. For the CDR3, the DNA is TGTGCCAGCAGCCTGGACCGTCACCGGGAGCTGTTTTTT. Protein product: CASSLDRHRELFF.

This clonotype has more than one count but fewer than ten. This rearrangement joins TRBV7-6 to TRBJ2-4; D may be TRBD1 (5 bases). V shed 6 bases and J shed 0 bases, with 12 bases lying between them. The V gene's germline CDR1 is SGHVS and CDR2 FNYEAQ. This CDR3 is built from 15 residues. In nucleotides, the CDR3 is TGTGCCAGCAGTCCAGGGTCTATAGCCAAAAACATTCAGTACTTC. Protein: CASSPGSIAKNIQYF.

This clonotype was observed a few times. The V gene is TRBV6-1, the J gene TRBJ2-7; 7 bases match TRBD1. Trimming cost V 6 bases and J 6 bases; bases outside gene matches: 11. This CDR3 contains 14 residues. Germline lookup yields CDR1 MNHNS and CDR2 SASEGT. The CDR3 bases are TGTGCCAGCAGACAGGGGCAGGGAGCGGTCGAGCAGTACTTC. It yields the protein CASRQGQGAVEQYF.

This clonotype was seen repeatedly, ten times or more. The chain combines TRBV11-2 with TRBJ2-2; 8 positions agree with TRBD1. The germline V gene encodes CDR1 SGHAT and CDR2 FQNNGV. The ends lost 4 bases at V and 2 bases at J; junction bases unmatched: 6. The CDR3 loop spans 16 amino acids. CDR3 protein: CASSWGTGPNTGELFF. Written as DNA, the CDR3 is TGTGCCAGCAGCTGGGGGACAGGCCCTAACACCGGGGAGCTGTTTTTT. Complete variable domain (other parts from reference TRBV11-2 and TRBJ2-2): EAGVAQSPRYKIIEKRQSVAFWCNPISGHATLYWYQQILGQGPKLLIQFQNNGVVDDSQLPKDRFSAERLKGVDSTLKIQPAKLEDSAVYLCASSWGTGPNTGELFFGEGSRLTVL.

This clonotype has at least ten counts. The genes are TRBV4-1 and TRBJ1-2; D is uncertain. CDR1 and CDR2 (germline): MGHRA, YSYEKL. V dropped 1 base and J dropped 4 bases, with 16 bases sitting between them. This CDR3 contains 16 residues. CDR3 coding DNA: TGCGCCAGCAGCCAAGTTGAAGGGTCCCCTTTCTATGGCTACACCTTC. Its protein is CASSQVEGSPFYGYTF.

This clonotype was counted ten times or more. The DNA of the CDR3 is TGCAGTGCTAGAGAATTTGATGGGGAGGGGGACGAGCAGTACTTC. Translation gives CSAREFDGEGDEQYF. The chain recombines TRBV20-1 with TRBJ2-7; perhaps TRBD2 as D (7 bases). This CDR3 has 15 amino acids. The V end was cut by 0 bases, the J end by 5 bases, with 17 bases between. Germline CDR1 reads DFQATT; CDR2 reads SNEGSKA (reference sequence).

This clonotype was recorded many times. This chain links TRBV12-3 or TRBV12-4 with TRBJ2-1; TRBD2 might be the D (5 bases). This CDR3 has 17 amino acids. The V and J ends lost 6 bases and 5 bases respectively, with 23 bases between them. The CDR3 DNA reads TGTGCCAGCAGGATCACCACCGGGAAAGGCCCTGACAATGAGCAGTTCTTC. Translation gives CASRITTGKGPDNEQFF.

This clonotype was seen at least ten times. J is TRBJ2-5 and V is TRBV7-9, with D perhaps given as TRBD1 or TRBD2 (5 bases each). Trimming left V 7 bases short and J 2 bases short, with 11 bases between. The CDR3 covers 13 residues. The V gene's germline CDR1 is SEHNR and CDR2 FQNEAQ (reference sequence). CDR3 in amino acids: CASNSGSQETQYF. CDR3 nucleotides: TGTGCCAGCAACTCAGGGAGTCAAGAGACCCAGTACTTC.

V usage is TRBV20-1 and J usage is TRBJ1-5, with 11 nucleotides matching TRBD1. Trimming at V came to 1 base and at J to 7 bases, leaving 3 bases not matched to a gene. Germline CDR1 and CDR2: DFQATT and SNEGSKA (reference sequence). CDR3 length equals 14 residues. CDR3 nucleotide sequence: TGCAGTGCTAGAGGCCGGACAGGGGGCCAGCCCCAGCATTTT. It encodes CSARGRTGGQPQHF.

This clonotype has ten or more counts. This sequence joins TRBV4-1 and TRBJ2-7; TRBD2 aligns across 10 bases. Germline V gene lookup returns CDR1 MGHRA and CDR2 YSYEKL. This CDR3 has 16 amino acids. Unmatched junction bases numbered 4, after V lost 2 bases and J lost 0 bases. The CDR3 region has the DNA TGCGCCAGCAGCCAACTAGCGGGGGCGAGCTCCTACGAGCAGTACTTC. Its translation is CASSQLAGASSYEQYF.

In its sample, this clonotype was seen many times. V usage is TRBV4-1 and J usage is TRBJ2-7; possibly TRBD2 for D (6 bases). This CDR3 region has 16 residues. V was clipped by 0 bases and J by 0 bases, with 12 bases between them. From germline, CDR1 is MGHRA and CDR2 YSYEKL. The CDR3 here is CASSQEGLAASYEQYF. The CDR3 region has the DNA TGCGCCAGCAGCCAAGAAGGATTAGCGGCCTCCTACGAGCAGTACTTC.

This clonotype occurred many times. This chain joins TRBV20-1 and TRBJ2-1, with D hard to call. The CDR3 totals 14 residues. The germline gives CDR1 DFQATT, CDR2 SNEGSKA (reference sequence). V was shortened by 2 bases and J by 1 base, with 9 bases between the two germline ends. The CDR3 region has the DNA TGCAGTGCTAGACCGGGCGCTTCCTACAATGAGCAGTTCTTC. It specifies CSARPGASYNEQFF.

This clonotype was observed at least ten times. The chain has TRBV20-1 and TRBJ2-7; D call uncertain. V was shortened by 3 bases and J by 3 bases, with 6 bases between the two germline ends. Germline-derived CDR1 and CDR2 are DFQATT and SNEGSKA (reference sequence). This CDR3 is built from 11 residues. The CDR3 is CSASTRYEQYV. The CDR3 nucleotides read TGCAGTGCTAGTACCCGCTACGAGCAGTACGTC.

This chain uses TRBV6-5 with TRBJ2-5; D may be TRBD1 or TRBD2 (6 bases each). CDR1 is MNHEY and CDR2 is SVGAGI in the germline V gene. The CDR3 spans 14 residues. Trimming removed 6 bases from V and 1 base from J, with 12 bases in between. CDR3: CASRQGLSQETQYF. Written as DNA, the CDR3 is TGTGCCAGCAGACAGGGACTCTCCCAAGAGACCCAGTACTTC.